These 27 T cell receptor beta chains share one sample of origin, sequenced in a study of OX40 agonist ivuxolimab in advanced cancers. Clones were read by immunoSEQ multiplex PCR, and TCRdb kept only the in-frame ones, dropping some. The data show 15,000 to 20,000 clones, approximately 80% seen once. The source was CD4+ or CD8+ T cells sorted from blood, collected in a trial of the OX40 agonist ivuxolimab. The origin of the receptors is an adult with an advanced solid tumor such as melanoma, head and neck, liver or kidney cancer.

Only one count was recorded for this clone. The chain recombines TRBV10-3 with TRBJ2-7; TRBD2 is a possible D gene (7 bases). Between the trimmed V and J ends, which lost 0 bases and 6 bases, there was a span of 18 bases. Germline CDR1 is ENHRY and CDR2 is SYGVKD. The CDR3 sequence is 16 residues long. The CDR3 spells CAISESGGAAASEQYF. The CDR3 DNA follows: TGTGCCATCAGTGAGTCAGGGGGGGCCGCAGCTTCCGAGCAGTACTTC.

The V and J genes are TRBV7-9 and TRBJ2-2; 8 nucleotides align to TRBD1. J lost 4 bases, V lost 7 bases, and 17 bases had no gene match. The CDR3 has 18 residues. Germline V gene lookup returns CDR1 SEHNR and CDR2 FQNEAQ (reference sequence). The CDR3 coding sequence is TGTGCCAGCACCGAGGCATCAGGGGGCCTACTTTTCACCGGGGAGCTGTTTTTT. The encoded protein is CASTEASGGLLFTGELFF.

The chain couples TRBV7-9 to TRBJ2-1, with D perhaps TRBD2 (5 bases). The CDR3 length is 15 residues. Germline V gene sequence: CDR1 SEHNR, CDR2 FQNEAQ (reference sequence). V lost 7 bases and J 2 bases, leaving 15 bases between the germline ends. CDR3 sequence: CASTPPEGTYNEQFF. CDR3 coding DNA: TGTGCCAGCACCCCCCCAGAGGGCACCTACAATGAGCAGTTCTTC.

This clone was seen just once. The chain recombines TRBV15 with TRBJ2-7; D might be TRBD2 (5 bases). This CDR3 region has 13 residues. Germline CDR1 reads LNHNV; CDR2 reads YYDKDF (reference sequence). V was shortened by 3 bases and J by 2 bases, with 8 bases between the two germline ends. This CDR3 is CATSSEGAYEQYF. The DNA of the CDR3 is TGTGCCACCAGCAGTGAGGGTGCCTACGAGCAGTACTTC.

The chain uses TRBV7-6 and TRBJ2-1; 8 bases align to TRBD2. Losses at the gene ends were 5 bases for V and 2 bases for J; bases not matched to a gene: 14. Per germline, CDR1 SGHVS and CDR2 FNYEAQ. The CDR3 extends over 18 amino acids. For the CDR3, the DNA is TGTGCCAGCAGCGCAGGAAATCTAACGGGGGGGGCCTACAATGAGCAGTTCTTC. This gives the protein CASSAGNLTGGAYNEQFF.

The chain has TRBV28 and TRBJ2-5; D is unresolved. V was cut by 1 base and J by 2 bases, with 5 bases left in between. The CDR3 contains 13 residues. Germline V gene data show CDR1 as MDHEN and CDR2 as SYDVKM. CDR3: CASSLFSQETQYF. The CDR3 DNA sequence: TGTGCCAGCAGTTTATTCAGTCAAGAGACCCAGTACTTC.

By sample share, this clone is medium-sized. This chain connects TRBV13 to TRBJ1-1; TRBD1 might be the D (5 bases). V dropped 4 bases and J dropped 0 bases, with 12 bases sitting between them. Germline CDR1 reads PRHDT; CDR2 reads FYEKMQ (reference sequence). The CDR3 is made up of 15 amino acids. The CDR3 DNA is TGTGCCAGCAGCTGGCGGGGCAGCGTGAACACTGAAGCTTTCTTT. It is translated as CASSWRGSVNTEAFF.

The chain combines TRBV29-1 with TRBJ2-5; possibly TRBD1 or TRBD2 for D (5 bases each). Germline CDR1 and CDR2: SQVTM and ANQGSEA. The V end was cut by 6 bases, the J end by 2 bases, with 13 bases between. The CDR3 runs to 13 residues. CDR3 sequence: CSVPRGVQETQYF. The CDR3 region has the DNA TGCAGCGTCCCCCGGGGCGTACAAGAGACCCAGTACTTC.

CDR3 in amino acids: CASSLTTGGRREQYF. CDR3 nucleotide sequence: TGTGCCAGCAGCTTAACGACAGGGGGAAGGCGCGAGCAGTACTTC. The genes are TRBV6-1 and TRBJ2-7; 9 bases match TRBD1. This CDR3 is built from 15 residues. Germline V gene lookup returns CDR1 MNHNS and CDR2 SASEGT. The V gene end was trimmed by 6 bases and the J gene end by 6 bases; junction bases not matched to a gene: 12.

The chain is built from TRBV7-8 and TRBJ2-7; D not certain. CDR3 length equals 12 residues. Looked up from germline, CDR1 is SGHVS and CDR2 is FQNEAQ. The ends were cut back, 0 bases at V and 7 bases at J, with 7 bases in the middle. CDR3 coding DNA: TGTGCCAGCAGCTTAGCAAGTGGGGAGCAGTACTTC. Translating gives CASSLASGEQYF.

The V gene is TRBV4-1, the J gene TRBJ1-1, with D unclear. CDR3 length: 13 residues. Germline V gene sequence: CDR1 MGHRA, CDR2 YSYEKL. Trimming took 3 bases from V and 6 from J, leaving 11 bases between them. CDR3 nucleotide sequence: TGCGCCAGCAGCCACATCGAGGGATCTGAAGCTTTCTTT. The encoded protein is CASSHIEGSEAFF.

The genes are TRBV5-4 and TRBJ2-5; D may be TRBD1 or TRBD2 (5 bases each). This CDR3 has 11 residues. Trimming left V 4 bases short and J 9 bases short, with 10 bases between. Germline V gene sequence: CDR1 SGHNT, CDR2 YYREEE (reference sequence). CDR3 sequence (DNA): TGTGCCAGCAGCGAACTAGGGGCCCAGTACTTC. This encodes CASSELGAQYF.

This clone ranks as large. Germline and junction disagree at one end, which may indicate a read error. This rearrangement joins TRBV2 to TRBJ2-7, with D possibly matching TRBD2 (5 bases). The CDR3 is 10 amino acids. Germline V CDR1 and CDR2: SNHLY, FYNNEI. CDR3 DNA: TGTGCCAGCAGTGGGCTTAGCGCCAAATTC. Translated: CASSGLSAKF. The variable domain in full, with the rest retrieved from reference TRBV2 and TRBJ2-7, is EPEVTQTPSHQVTQMGQEVILRCVPISNHLYFYWYRQILGQKVEFLVSFYNNEISEKSEIFDDQFSVERPDGSNFTLKIRSTKLEDSAMYFCASSGLSAKFGPGTRLTVT.

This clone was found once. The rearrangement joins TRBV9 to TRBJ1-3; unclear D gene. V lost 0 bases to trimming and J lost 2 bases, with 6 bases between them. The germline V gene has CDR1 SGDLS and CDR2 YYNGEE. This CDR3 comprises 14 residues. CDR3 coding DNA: TGTGCCAGCAGCGTAGGGTTGGCTGGAAACACCATATATTTT. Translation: CASSVGLAGNTIYF.

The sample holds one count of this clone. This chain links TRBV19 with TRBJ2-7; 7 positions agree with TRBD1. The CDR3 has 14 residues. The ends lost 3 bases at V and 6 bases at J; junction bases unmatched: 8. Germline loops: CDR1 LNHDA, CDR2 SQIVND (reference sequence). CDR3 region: CASSIMTGNREQYF. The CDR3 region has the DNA TGTGCCAGTAGTATTATGACAGGGAACCGCGAGCAGTACTTC. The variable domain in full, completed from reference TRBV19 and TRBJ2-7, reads DGGITQSPKYLFRKEGQNVTLSCEQNLNHDAMYWYRQDPGQGLRLIYYSQIVNDFQKGDIAEGYSVSREKKESFPLTVTSAQKNPTAFYLCASSIMTGNREQYFGPGTRLTVT.

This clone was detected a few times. The CDR3 bases are TGTGCCAGCAGCTTCAAACCCTGGGGGCGGGGGAACACTGAAGCTTTCTTT. Translated, it gives CASSFKPWGRGNTEAFF. The genes are TRBV11-2 and TRBJ1-1; a weak D match, TRBD1 (6 bases). This CDR3 has 17 residues. Germline values: CDR1 SGHAT, CDR2 FQNNGV. The ends were cut back, 3 bases at V and 1 base at J, with 18 bases in the middle.

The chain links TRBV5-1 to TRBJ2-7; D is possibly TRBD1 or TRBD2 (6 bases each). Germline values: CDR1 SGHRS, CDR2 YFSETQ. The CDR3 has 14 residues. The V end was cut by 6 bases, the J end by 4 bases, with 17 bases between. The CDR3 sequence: CASKPVEGEYEQYF. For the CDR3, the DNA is TGCGCCAGCAAACCGGTGGAGGGGGAGTACGAGCAGTACTTC.

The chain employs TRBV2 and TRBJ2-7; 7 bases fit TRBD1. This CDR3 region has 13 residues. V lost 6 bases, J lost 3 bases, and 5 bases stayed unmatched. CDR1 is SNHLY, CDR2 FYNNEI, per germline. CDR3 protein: CASRPDRDYEQYF. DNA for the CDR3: TGTGCCAGCAGGCCCGACAGGGACTACGAGCAGTACTTC.

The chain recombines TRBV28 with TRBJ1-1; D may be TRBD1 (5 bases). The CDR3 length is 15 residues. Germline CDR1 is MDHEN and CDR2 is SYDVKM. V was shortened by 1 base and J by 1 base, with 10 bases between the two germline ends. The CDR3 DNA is TGTGCCAGCAGTTTATTTCCAGGGAGGAACACTGAAGCTTTCTTT. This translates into CASSLFPGRNTEAFF.

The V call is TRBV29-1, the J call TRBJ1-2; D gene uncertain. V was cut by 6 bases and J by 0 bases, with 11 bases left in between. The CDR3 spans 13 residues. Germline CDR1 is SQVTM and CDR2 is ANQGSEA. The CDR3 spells CSVTIETNYGYTF. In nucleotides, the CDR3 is TGCAGCGTCACCATAGAGACTAACTATGGCTACACCTTC.

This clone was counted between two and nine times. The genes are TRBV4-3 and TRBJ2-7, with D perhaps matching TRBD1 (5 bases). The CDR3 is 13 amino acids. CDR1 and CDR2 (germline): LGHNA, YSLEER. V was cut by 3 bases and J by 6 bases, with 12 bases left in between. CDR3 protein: CASSQKQAREQYF. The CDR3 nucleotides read TGCGCCAGCAGCCAGAAACAGGCTCGCGAGCAGTACTTC.

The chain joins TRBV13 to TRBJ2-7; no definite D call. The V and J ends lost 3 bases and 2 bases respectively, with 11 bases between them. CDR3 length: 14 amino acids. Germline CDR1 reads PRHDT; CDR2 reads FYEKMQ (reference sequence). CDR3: CASSFRASTYEQYF. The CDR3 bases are TGTGCCAGCAGCTTTAGGGCCAGCACCTACGAGCAGTACTTC.

CDR3 nucleotide sequence: TGTGCCAGCAGCTCTCGGACAGGGCGGTTGGAGACCCAGTACTTC. Encoded protein: CASSSRTGRLETQYF. V and J are TRBV7-9 and TRBJ2-5; 8 nucleotides agree with TRBD1. The J segment lost 5 bases and the V segment lost 4 bases, leaving 9 bases of the junction unmatched. Per the germline V gene, CDR1 is SEHNR and CDR2 is FQNEAQ (reference sequence). The CDR3 extends over 15 amino acids.

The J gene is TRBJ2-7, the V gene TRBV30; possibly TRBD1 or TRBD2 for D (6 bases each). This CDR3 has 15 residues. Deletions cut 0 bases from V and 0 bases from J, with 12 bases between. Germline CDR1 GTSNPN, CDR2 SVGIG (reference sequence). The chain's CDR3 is CAWSVGGQGSYEQYF. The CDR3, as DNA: TGTGCCTGGAGTGTAGGGGGGCAAGGCTCCTACGAGCAGTACTTC.

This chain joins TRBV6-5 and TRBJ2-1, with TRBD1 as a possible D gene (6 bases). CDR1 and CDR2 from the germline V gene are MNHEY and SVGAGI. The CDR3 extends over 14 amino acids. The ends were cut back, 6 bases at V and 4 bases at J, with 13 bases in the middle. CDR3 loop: CASSTGTPYNEQFF. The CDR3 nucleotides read TGTGCCAGCAGCACCGGGACACCTTACAATGAGCAGTTCTTC.

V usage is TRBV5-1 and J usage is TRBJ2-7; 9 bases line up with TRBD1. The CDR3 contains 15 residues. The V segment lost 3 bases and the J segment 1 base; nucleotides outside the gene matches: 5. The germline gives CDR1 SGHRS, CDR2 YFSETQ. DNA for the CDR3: TGCGCCAGCAGCTCTGGGGACAGGGCATCCTACGAGCAGTACTTC. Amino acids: CASSSGDRASYEQYF.

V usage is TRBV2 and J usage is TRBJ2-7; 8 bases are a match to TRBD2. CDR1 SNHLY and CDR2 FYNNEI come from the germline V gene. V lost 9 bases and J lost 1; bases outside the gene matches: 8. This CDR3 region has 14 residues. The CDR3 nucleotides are TGTGCCAGACGCCCAGCGGGAGTTTCCTACGAGCAGTACTTC. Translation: CARRPAGVSYEQYF.